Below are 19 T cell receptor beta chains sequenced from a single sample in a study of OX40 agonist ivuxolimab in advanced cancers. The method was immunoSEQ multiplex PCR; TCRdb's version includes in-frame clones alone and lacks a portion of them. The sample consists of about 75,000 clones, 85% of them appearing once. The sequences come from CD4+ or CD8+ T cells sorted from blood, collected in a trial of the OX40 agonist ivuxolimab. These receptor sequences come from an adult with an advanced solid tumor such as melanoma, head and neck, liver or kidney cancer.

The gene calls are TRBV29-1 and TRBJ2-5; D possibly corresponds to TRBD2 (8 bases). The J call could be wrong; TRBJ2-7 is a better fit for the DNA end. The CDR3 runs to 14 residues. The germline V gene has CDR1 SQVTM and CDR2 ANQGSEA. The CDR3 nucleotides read TGCAGCGTTGAAATATCGGGAGGGGGCGACGAGCAGTACTTC. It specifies CSVEISGGGDEQYF.

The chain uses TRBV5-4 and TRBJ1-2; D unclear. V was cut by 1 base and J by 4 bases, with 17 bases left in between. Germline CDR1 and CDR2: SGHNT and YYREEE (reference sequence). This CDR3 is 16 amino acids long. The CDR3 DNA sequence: TGTGCCAGCAGCTTGCGGGCAGCCCGGTTTAGCTATGGCTACACCTTC. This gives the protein CASSLRAARFSYGYTF.

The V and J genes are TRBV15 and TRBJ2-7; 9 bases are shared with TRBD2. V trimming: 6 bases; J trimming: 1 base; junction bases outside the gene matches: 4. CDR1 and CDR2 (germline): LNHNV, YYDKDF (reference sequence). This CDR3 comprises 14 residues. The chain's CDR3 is CATRAGGGSYEQYF. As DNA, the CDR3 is TGTGCCACCAGGGCGGGAGGGGGTTCCTACGAGCAGTACTTC.

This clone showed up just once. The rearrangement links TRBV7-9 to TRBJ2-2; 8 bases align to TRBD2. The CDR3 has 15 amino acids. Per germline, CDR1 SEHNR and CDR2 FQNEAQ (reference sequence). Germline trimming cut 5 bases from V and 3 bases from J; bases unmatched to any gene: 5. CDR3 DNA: TGTGCCAGCAGCACCGGGACTAGAGACACCGGGGAGCTGTTTTTT. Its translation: CASSTGTRDTGELFF.

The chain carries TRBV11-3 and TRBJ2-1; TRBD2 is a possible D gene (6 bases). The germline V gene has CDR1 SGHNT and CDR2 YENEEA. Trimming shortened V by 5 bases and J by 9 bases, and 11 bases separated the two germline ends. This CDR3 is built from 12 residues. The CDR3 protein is CASSNLEGEQFF. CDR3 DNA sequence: TGTGCCAGCAGCAACCTGGAGGGTGAGCAGTTCTTC.

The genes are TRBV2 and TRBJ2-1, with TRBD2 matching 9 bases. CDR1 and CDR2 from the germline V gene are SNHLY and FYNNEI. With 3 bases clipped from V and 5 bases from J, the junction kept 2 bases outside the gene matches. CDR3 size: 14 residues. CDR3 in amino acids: CASSDPSGDNEQFF. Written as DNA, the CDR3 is TGTGCCAGCAGTGACCCTAGCGGGGACAATGAGCAGTTCTTC.

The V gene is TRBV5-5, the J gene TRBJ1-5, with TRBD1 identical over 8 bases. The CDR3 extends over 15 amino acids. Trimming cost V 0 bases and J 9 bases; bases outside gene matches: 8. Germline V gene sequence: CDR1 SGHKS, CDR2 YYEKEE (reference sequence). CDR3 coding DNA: TGTGCCAGCAGCTTGGCCGGACAGGGAGGATTGCCCCAGCATTTT. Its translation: CASSLAGQGGLPQHF.

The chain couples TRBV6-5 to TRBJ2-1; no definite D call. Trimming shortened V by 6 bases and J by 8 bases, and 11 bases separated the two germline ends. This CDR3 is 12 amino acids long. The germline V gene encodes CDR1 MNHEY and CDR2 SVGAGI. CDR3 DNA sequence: TGTGCCAGCAGAACTTATGGGGATGAGCAGTTCTTC. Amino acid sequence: CASRTYGDEQFF.

The CDR3 sequence is CASKTLNTEAFF. In DNA, the CDR3 is TGTGCCAGCAAGACCTTGAACACTGAAGCTTTCTTT. This sequence joins TRBV28 and TRBJ1-1; D is unclear. Trimming shortened V by 7 bases and J by 0 bases, and 6 bases separated the two germline ends. Germline V gives CDR1 MDHEN, CDR2 SYDVKM. The CDR3 length is 12 residues.

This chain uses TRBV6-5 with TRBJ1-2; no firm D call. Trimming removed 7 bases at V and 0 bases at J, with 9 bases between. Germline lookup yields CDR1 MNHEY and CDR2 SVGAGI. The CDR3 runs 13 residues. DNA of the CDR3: TGTGCCAGCATCCCGCTTCCTAACTATGGCTACACCTTC. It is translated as CASIPLPNYGYTF.

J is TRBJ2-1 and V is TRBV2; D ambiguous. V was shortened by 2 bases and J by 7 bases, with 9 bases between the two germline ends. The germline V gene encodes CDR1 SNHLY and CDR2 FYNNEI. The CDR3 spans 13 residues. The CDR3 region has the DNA TGTGCCAGCAGTGAATCGGGTATTAATGAGCAGTTCTTC. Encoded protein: CASSESGINEQFF.

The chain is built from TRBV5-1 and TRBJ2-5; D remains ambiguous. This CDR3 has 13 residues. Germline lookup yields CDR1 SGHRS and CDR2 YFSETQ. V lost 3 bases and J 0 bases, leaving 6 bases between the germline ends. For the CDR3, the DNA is TGCGCCAGCAGCTGGGCAGACCAAGAGACCCAGTACTTC. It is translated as CASSWADQETQYF. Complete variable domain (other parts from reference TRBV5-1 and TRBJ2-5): KAGVTQTPRYLIKTRGQQVTLSCSPISGHRSVSWYQQTPGQGLQFLFEYFSETQRNKGNFPGRFSGRQFSNSRSEMNVSTLELGDSALYLCASSWADQETQYFGPGTRLLVL.

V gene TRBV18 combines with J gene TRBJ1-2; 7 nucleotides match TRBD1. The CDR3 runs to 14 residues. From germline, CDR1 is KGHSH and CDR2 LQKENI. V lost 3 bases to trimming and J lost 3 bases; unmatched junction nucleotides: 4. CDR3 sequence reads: CASSPNTGDYGYTF. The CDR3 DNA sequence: TGTGCCAGCTCACCCAATACAGGGGACTATGGCTACACCTTC.

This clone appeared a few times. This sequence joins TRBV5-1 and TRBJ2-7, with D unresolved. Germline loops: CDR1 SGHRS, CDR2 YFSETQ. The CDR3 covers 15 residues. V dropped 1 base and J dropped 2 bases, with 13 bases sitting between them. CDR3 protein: CASSLTSNGAYEQYF. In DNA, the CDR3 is TGCGCCAGCAGCTTGACAAGTAACGGAGCCTACGAGCAGTACTTC.

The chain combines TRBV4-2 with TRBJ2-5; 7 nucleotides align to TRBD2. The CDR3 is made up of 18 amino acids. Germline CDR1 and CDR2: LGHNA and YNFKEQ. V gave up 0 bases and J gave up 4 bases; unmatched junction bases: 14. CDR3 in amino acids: CASSQDSGGGSRLETQYF. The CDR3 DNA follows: TGTGCCAGCAGCCAAGATTCAGGTGGCGGGAGTAGGTTAGAGACCCAGTACTTC.

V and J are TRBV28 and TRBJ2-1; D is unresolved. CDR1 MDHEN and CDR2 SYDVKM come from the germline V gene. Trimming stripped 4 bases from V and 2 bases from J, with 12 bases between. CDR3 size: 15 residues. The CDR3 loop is CASSSRPWTYNEQFF. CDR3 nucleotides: TGTGCCAGCAGTTCCCGGCCTTGGACCTACAATGAGCAGTTCTTC.

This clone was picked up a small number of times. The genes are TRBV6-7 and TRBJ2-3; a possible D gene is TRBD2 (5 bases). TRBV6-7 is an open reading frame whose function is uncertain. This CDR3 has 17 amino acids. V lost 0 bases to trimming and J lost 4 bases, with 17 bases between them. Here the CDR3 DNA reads TGTGCCAGCAGTTACTCTTCACTAGTGTCACCCCCAGATACGCAGTATTTT. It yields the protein CASSYSSLVSPPDTQYF.

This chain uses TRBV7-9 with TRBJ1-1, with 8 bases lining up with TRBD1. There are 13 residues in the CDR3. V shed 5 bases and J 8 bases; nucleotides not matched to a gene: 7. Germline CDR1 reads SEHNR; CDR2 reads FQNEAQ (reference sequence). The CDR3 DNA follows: TGTGCCAGCAGCCCGTCCCGGGACAGGGAAGCTTTCTTT. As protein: CASSPSRDREAFF.

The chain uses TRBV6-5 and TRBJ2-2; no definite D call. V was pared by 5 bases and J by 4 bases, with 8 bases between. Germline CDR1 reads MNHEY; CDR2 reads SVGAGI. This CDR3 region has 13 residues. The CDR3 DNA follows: TGTGCCAGCAGTCCCCTCGTCACCGGGGAGCTGTTTTTT. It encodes CASSPLVTGELFF.